A selection of T cell receptor beta chains follows, all from one sample in a study of T cells in Graves' hyperthyroidism and ophthalmopathy. TCRdb re-called the multiplex PCR reads with MiXCR, one entry per CDR3 protein. The sample has roughly 800,000 distinct CDR3 sequences; 35% to 45% are singletons. The specimen sequenced was blood. These receptors originate from a man younger than 30 with Graves' hyperthyroidism. Each CDR3 is given with its conserved first and last residue. Fields, in order: J gene, D gene, clone size, V gene, CDR3 DNA, CDR3 protein. A D gene is named only where the DNA matches it firmly. Size tells how often a clone was seen (once, few, many) or the class of an expanded clone, and some rows leave it out.

TRBJ2-5 | TRBD1 | NA | TRBV7-2 | TGTGCCAGCAGCTTAAGGACAGGGGGACGAAAGACCCAGTACTTC | CASSLRTGGRKTQYF
TRBJ2-5 | NA | many | TRBV15 | TGTGCCACCAGCAGGGGGGACCCGGAGACCCAGTACTTC | CATSRGDPETQYF
TRBJ1-6 | NA | NA | TRBV25-1 | TGTGCCAGCAGTGAATCCGAAGGTCGGACGAATTCACCCCTCCACTTT | CASSESEGRTNSPLHF
TRBJ2-6 | NA | many | TRBV7-2 | TGTGCCAGCAGCTTTGTGATGTCTGGGGCCAACGTCCTGACTTTC | CASSFVMSGANVLTF
TRBJ1-1 | NA | once | TRBV12-3/TRBV12-4 | TGTGCCAGCAGTTTAGAGATTATGAACACTGAAGCTTTCTTT | CASSLEIMNTEAFF
TRBJ2-2 | NA | few | TRBV13 | TGTGCCAGCAGCCGCTCTGGGGGGCTGAACGGGGAGCTGTTTTTT | CASSRSGGLNGELFF
TRBJ1-2 | TRBD1 | once | TRBV10-3 | TGTGCCTCCGGACAGGGGGCGCGAGGCTACACCTTC | CASGQGARGYTF
TRBJ2-7 | NA | NA | TRBV5-1 | TGCGCCAGCAGCATTGGGACGGACGAGCAGTACTTC | CASSIGTDEQYF
TRBJ1-3 | NA | many | TRBV10-3 | TGTGCCATCAGCGACCATTACTATTACAGGGCTGGAAACACCATATATTTT | CAISDHYYYRAGNTIYF
TRBJ2-2 | TRBD1 | NA | TRBV19 | TGTGCCAGTAGTATGGGGACAGGACGCCGTGGCACCGGGGAGCTGTTTTTT | CASSMGTGRRGTGELFF
TRBJ2-5 | NA | few | TRBV12-3/TRBV12-4 | TGTGCCAGCAGTTTAGCATGGGGGCCCCAAGAGACCCAGTACTTC | CASSLAWGPQETQYF
TRBJ1-3 | NA | many | TRBV7-3 | TGTGCCAGCAGCAGTAGGATCTCTGGAAACACCATATATTTT | CASSSRISGNTIYF
TRBJ1-5 | NA | NA | TRBV12-5 | TGTGCTAGTGGTTTGGTAACTGGGGGAGGGATTGGGCCCCAGCATTTT | CASGLVTGGGIGPQHF
TRBJ1-4 | NA | NA | TRBV10-2 | TGCGCCAGCAGTGAGGTCGGGAATGAAAAACTGTTTTTT | CASSEVGNEKLFF
TRBJ2-7 | NA | few | TRBV19 | TGTGCCAGTAGGAATACTACGGCGGACAGAGCCTACGAGCAGTACTTC | CASRNTTADRAYEQYF
TRBJ2-7 | TRBD1 | few | TRBV7-9 | TGTGCCAGCAGCCCCGGGACAGGGGGCGCTTCCTACGAGCAGTACTTC | CASSPGTGGASYEQYF
TRBJ2-6 | NA | NA | TRBV10-3 | TGTGCCAGCAGTTACGGTGGCGCCGCCGGGGCCAACGTCCTGACTTTC | CASSYGGAAGANVLTF
TRBJ2-5 | TRBD2 | many | TRBV6-5 | TGTGCCAGCAGTTACGGCGGCGGAGCGGGGGAGACCCAGTACTTC | CASSYGGGAGETQYF
TRBJ1-1 | TRBD1 | NA | TRBV25-1 | TGTGCCAGCAGTTATCCCGGGACAGGGAACACTGAAGCTTTCTTT | CASSYPGTGNTEAFF
TRBJ1-1 | TRBD1 | NA | TRBV5-1 | TGCGCCAGCAGCCTCCGCCCGGGACAGGGGAACACTGAAGCTTTCTTT | CASSLRPGQGNTEAFF
TRBJ1-2 | NA | once | TRBV9 | TGTGCCAGCAGACCGGAGGAGGGTAACTATGGCTACACCTTC | CASRPEEGNYGYTF
TRBJ1-6 | NA | NA | TRBV7-2 | TGTGCCAGCAGTCCCGTAGGGGGATCACCCCTCCACTTT | CASSPVGGSPLHF
TRBJ2-5 | NA | NA | TRBV9 | TGTGCCAGCAGCGTAGCATTAAGGGGCAATGGAGAGACCCAGTACTTC | CASSVALRGNGETQYF
TRBJ1-1 | NA | NA | TRBV7-9 | TGTGCCAGCAGTCCTCTACGAGGGAACCTGCGGGACACTGAAGCTTTCTTT | CASSPLRGNLRDTEAFF